This T cell receptor (beta chain) was obtained from a study of cytomegalovirus exposure and HLA in healthy donors. The J segment lost 4 bases and the V segment lost 2 bases, leaving 12 bases of the junction unmatched. This CDR3 has 17 amino acids. The primer mix had 60 Vbeta and 13 Jbeta primers. Repertoires were generated with immunoSEQ multiplex PCR, while TCRdb's copy carries only in-frame clones and drops some. The sample yields 74,000 or so clones, about three quarters seen once. This clonotype was obtained from a man aged 45 to 65 in good health and CMV-seropositive. V usage is TRBV5-7 and J usage is TRBJ2-1; 7 bases line up with TRBD2. TRBV5-7 is reported as an ORF; its role is uncertain. Input material: PBMCs. The CDR3 spells CASSLSGTPGGYNEQFF. For the CDR3, the DNA is TGTGCCAGCAGCTTAAGCGGGACCCCTGGGGGTTACAATGAGCAGTTCTTC.